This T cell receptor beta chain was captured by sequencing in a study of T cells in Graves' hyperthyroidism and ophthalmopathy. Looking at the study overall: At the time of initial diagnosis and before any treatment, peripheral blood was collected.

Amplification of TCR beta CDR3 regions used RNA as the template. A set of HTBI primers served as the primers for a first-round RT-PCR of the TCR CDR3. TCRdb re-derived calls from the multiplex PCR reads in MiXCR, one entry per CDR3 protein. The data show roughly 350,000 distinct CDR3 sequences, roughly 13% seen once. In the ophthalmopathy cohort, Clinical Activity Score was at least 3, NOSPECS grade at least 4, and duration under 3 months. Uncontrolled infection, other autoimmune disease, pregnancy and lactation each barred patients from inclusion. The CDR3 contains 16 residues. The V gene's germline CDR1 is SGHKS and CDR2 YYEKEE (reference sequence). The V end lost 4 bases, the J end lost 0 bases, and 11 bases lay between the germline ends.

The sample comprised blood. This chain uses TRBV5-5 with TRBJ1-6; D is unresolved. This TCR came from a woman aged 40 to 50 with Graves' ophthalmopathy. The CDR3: CASSPVTSSYNSPLHF. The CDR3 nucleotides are TGTGCCAGCAGCCCCGTAACGAGCTCCTATAATTCACCCCTCCACTTT.